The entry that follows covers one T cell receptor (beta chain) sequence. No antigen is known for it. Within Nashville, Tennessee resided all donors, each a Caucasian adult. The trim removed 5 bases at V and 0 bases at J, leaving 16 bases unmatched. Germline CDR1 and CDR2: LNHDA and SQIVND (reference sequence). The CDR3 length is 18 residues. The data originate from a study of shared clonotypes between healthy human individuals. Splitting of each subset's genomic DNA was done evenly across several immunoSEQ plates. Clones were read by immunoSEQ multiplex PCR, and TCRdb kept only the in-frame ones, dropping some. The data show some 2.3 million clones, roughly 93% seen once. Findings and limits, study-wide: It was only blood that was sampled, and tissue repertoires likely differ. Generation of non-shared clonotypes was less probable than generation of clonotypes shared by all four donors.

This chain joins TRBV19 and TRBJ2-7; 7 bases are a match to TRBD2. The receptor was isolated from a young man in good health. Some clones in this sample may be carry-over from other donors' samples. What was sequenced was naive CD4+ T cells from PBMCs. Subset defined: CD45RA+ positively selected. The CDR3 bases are TGTGCCAGTAGTCCCCGTGGATATGTCGGCGGGAGCTCCTACGAGCAGTACTTC. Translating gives CASSPRGYVGGSSYEQYF.